This T cell receptor (beta chain) was recorded in a study of PD-1 blockade in classical Hodgkin lymphoma (TCRdb year 2020). Looking at the study overall: Nivolumab dosing was 3 mg/kg intravenously every 2 weeks, continuing until either disease progression or unacceptable toxicity. The study used TCR beta sequencing and CyTOF to define a peripheral blood immune signature of response to PD-1 blockade in classical Hodgkin lymphoma. Study-level results and caveats: The study was limited to a single clinical trial cohort, and causes of repertoire differences, possibly disease activity or prior therapy, remained undefined. CD4+ but not CD8+ TCR diversity rose significantly by C4D1 (p=0.0027 vs p=0.16), most apparent in complete responders (p=0.02). Baseline TCR diversity was reported to be lower in newly diagnosed patients than in healthy donors, and even lower in relapsed/refractory patients. Lower diversity was seen in patients whose nivolumab began less than 1 year after ASCT, and these patients were left out of later analyses so that immune reconstitution would not confound the results. Baseline diversity similar to that of newly diagnosed patients was observed in trial patients achieving complete response, whereas significantly lower diversity was observed in partial responders and progressors.

Taken from cysteine to phenylalanine, the CDR3 has 17 residues. Just CDR3 DNA is preserved here, 51 bases in frame from base 1. CDR1 MNHEY and CDR2 SMNVEV were looked up in the germline V gene (reference sequence). Relative to germline, V is 1 base shorter and J is 2 bases shorter, with 14 bases between their ends. As to this clone: It lacks a known antigen. The input lacks base qualities; no much larger clone sits a single base away.

The intended sense of this specimen's time point label: cycle 1 day 1 (C1D1), immediately before nivolumab initiation. Relapse after autologous stem cell transplantation had occurred in all trial patients, and cohorts A, B and C were distinguished by prior brentuximab vedotin exposure. The trial cohort was composed of over 50 patients with relapsed/refractory classical Hodgkin lymphoma, for whom complete response, partial response or progressive disease was recorded as best overall response. Trial patients were treated with single-agent nivolumab in the multi-cohort phase II CheckMate 205 trial. An independent review committee assessed best overall response by applying the 2007 International Working Group response criteria. Trial PBMCs were obtained immediately prior to nivolumab initiation (C1D1) and on therapy at cycle 2 day 1 and cycle 4 day 1. Peripheral blood was collected in 8 mL Vacutainer Cell Preparation Tubes, from which PBMCs were isolated by centrifugation and then cryopreserved.

Genomic DNA was isolated using the Qiagen DNeasy kit from unsorted PBMCs as well as from negatively selected CD4+ and CD8+ fractions. Amplification of TCR beta CDR3 regions was done by immunoSEQ multiplex PCR with primers that anneal to V and J segments. A synthetic immune receptor repertoire was used to minimize amplification bias, and remaining bias was computationally removed after sequencing. As for how the authors treated the data: Repertoire diversity was quantified as the Shannon entropy index using custom Python scripts. Unsorted, CD4+ and CD8+ repertoires were examined separately, except in combined analyses, for which CD4+ and CD8+ sequences were merged in silico. Clonal expansion was defined as at least a 2-fold frequency increase after treatment relative to C1D1, with a pseudocount of 0.5 for undetected baseline clones. Singleton clones were defined as clones with 0 or 1 copy at C1D1, and non-singleton clones were defined as clones with 2 or more copies. Clones expanded in unsorted samples were assigned a CD4+, CD8+ or unknown annotation through matching of protein sequences in sorted samples from the same patient. Wilcoxon tests were applied to paired samples to test diversity changes from C1D1 to C4D1. As stored in TCRdb, this immuneACCESS dataset retains in-frame rearrangements with V and J assigned. A fraction of the clones does not appear; measured against another copy, unresolved V genes explain less than half of the discrepancy, and the remainder lacks a known reason. That table supplies the V and J calls and clone size; D and trimming were determined from the DNA. In this sample the table shows tens of thousands of clones, about 92% of which occur a single time. The top ten constitute 7.5% to 9.5% of the sample.

Recombination linked TRBV27 to TRBJ2-2; the D gene is possibly TRBD1, with 6 bases matching. The receptor was derived from a human donor with classical Hodgkin lymphoma. The source material was peripheral blood mononuclear cells (PBMCs), sampled at baseline. Here is the DNA: TGTGCCAGCAGTTTATTGTGGCAGGGGCCCAACACCGGGGAGCTGTTTTTT. Translated, this is CASSLLWQGPNTGELFF.